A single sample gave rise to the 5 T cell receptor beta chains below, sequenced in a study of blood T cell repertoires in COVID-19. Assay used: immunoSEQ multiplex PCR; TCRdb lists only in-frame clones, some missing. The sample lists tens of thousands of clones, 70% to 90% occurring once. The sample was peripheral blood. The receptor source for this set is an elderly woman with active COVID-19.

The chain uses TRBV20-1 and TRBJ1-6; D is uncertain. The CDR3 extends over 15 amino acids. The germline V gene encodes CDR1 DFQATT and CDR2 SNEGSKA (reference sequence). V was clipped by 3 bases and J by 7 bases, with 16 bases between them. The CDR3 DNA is TGCAGTGCTAGTGCTGGGCTCTACGGAAATTCACCCCTCCACTTT. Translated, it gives CSASAGLYGNSPLHF.

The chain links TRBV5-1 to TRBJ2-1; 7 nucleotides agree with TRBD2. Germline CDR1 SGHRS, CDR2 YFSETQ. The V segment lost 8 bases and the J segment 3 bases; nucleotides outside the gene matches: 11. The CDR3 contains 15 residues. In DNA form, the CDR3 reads TGCGCCAGTACCGAGGTAACGGGAGGCTACAATGAGCAGTTCTTC. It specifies CASTEVTGGYNEQFF.

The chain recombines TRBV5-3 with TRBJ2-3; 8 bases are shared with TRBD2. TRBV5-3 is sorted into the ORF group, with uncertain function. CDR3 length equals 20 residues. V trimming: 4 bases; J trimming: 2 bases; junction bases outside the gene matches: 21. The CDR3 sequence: CARSPPLAGGLSALTDTQYF. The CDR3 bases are TGTGCCAGAAGCCCCCCACTGGCGGGAGGCCTCAGTGCTCTCACAGATACGCAGTATTTT.

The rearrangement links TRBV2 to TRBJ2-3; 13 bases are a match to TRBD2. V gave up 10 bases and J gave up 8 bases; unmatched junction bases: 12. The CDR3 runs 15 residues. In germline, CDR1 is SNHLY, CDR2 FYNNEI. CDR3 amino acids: CATVGTSGREGTQYF. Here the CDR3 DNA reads TGTGCCACGGTCGGAACTAGCGGGAGGGAGGGTACGCAGTATTTT.

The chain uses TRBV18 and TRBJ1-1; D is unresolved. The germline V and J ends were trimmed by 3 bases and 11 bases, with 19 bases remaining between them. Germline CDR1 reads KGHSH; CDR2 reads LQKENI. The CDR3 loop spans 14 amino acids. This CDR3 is CASSPPVAQLRAFF. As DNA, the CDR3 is TGTGCCAGCTCACCCCCGGTAGCCCAGCTTCGCGCTTTCTTT.